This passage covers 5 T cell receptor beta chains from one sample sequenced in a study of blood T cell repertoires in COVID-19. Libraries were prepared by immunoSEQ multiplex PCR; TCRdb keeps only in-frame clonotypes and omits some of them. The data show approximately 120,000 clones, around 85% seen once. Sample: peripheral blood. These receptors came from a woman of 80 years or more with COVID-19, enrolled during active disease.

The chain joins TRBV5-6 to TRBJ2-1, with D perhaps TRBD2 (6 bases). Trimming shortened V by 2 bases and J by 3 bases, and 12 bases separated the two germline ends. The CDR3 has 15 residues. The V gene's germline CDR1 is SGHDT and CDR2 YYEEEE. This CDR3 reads CASSFLGTGYNEQFF. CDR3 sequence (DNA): TGTGCCAGCAGCTTCCTAGGGACTGGCTACAATGAGCAGTTCTTC.

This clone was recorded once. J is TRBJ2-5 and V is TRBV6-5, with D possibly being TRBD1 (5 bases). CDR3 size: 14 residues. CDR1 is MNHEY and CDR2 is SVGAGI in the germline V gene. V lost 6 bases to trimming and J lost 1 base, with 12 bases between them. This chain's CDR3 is CASRSSGLQETQYF. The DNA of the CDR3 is TGTGCCAGCAGATCATCAGGGCTCCAAGAGACCCAGTACTTC.

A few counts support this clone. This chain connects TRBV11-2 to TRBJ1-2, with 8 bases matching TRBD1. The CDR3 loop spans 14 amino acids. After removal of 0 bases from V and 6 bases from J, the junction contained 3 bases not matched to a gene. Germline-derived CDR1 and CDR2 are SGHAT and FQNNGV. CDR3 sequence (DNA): TGTGCCAGCAGCTTAGAGGCCAGGGGGCATGGCTACACCTTC. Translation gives CASSLEARGHGYTF.

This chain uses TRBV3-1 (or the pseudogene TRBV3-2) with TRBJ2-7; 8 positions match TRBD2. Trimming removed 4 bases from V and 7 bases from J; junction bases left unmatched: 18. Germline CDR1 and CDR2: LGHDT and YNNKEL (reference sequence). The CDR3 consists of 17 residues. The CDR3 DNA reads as TGTGCCAGCAGCCGCCAAGGAATAGGGACTAGGCCCGCTGAGCAGTACTTC. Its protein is CASSRQGIGTRPAEQYF.

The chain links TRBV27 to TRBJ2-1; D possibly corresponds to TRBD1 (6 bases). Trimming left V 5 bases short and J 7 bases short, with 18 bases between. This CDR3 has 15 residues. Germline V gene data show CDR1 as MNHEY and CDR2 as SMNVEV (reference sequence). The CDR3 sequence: CASSHDRPSRNEQFF. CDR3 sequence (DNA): TGTGCCAGCAGTCACGACAGGCCCAGCAGAAATGAGCAGTTCTTC.